This paragraph reports one TCR beta chain. Its antigen is as yet unknown. PCR was performed a second time for roughly 7 to 12 cycles using a sample-barcoded 5' primer and a J-beta primer mix. Per-sample output comprised a minimum of 2.5 million paired-end reads containing CDR3. TCRdb reanalysed the 5' RACE reads using MiXCR and keeps one entry per CDR3 protein. The data hold roughly 1,300,000 distinct CDR3 sequences, with around 55% observed a single time. Each donor gave 9 to 10 milliliters of peripheral blood. This specimen belongs to a study of blood T cells in healthy people across ages. Study outcomes and limitations: Diversity of TCR beta per million T cells declined in a roughly linear way with age.

Trimming removed 4 bases from V and 4 bases from J; junction bases left unmatched: 6. CDR3 length: 14 amino acids. Germline CDR1 and CDR2: LGHDT and YNNKEL (reference sequence). Sequenced material: blood. This TCR came from a man between 18 and 35 years old in good health. The genes are TRBV3-1 and TRBJ1-1; 7 nucleotides line up with TRBD1. The CDR3 DNA reads as TGTGCCAGCAGCCGCCCGGACAGGAGCACTGAAGCTTTCTTT. This encodes CASSRPDRSTEAFF.